These T cell receptor beta chains were read from a single sample in a study of blood T cell repertoires in COVID-19. Repertoires were generated with immunoSEQ multiplex PCR, while TCRdb's copy carries only in-frame clones and drops some. The table shows 90,000 or so clones, with around 90% occurring only once. Specimen: peripheral blood. The source of these receptors is a man in his fifties or sixties with COVID-19, enrolled during active disease. Both conserved end residues are part of each CDR3. A D gene is named only where the DNA matches it firmly. Only part of the rows carry a size: once, few, many, or a class if the clone is expanded.

abundance: once; j_gene: TRBJ1-2; v_gene: TRBV9; d_gene: .; CDR3nt: TGTGCCAGCAGCGTAGGGCGGGAAGGCTATGGCTACACCTTC; CDR3aa: CASSVGREGYGYTF
abundance: once; j_gene: TRBJ1-1; v_gene: TRBV6-4; d_gene: .; CDR3nt: TGTGCCAGCAGTCTCGACATAAGCGGGAGAACTGAAGCTTTCTTT; CDR3aa: CASSLDISGRTEAFF
abundance: .; j_gene: TRBJ2-7; v_gene: TRBV6-5; d_gene: TRBD2; CDR3nt: TGTGCCAGCAGACCTACTAGCGGGAGGGCCTACGAGCAGTACTTC; CDR3aa: CASRPTSGRAYEQYF
abundance: once; j_gene: TRBJ2-5; v_gene: TRBV11-3; d_gene: .; CDR3nt: TGTGCCAGCAGCTTAGAGCCAGGGGAGACCCAGTACTTC; CDR3aa: CASSLEPGETQYF
abundance: .; j_gene: TRBJ2-7; v_gene: TRBV9; d_gene: TRBD2; CDR3nt: TGTGCCAGCAGTCTAACCGGGACTAGCTCCTACGAGCAGTACTTC; CDR3aa: CASSLTGTSSYEQYF
abundance: .; j_gene: TRBJ2-1; v_gene: TRBV7-9; d_gene: TRBD2; CDR3nt: TGTGCCAGCAGCTTAGCGAAGCGGGAGGTAAACTACAATGAGCAGTTCTTC; CDR3aa: CASSLAKREVNYNEQFF
abundance: .; j_gene: TRBJ1-2; v_gene: TRBV18; d_gene: .; CDR3nt: TGTGCCAGCTCACCTCCCGGGATCCCGGGGGGCTACACCTTC; CDR3aa: CASSPPGIPGGYTF
abundance: .; j_gene: TRBJ2-4; v_gene: TRBV20-1; d_gene: .; CDR3nt: TGCAGTGCTAGTACTGGCAGGGCCGAAGCCAAAAACATTCAGTACTTC; CDR3aa: CSASTGRAEAKNIQYF
abundance: .; j_gene: TRBJ1-6; v_gene: TRBV2; d_gene: .; CDR3nt: TGTGCCAGCAGTGAAGTCAGGGGTTCACCCCTCCACTTT; CDR3aa: CASSEVRGSPLHF
abundance: once; j_gene: TRBJ2-1; v_gene: TRBV7-9; d_gene: .; CDR3nt: TGTGCCAGCAGCTTGAGCTATGAGCAGTTCTTC; CDR3aa: CASSLSYEQFF
abundance: few; j_gene: TRBJ2-7; v_gene: TRBV19; d_gene: TRBD1; CDR3nt: TGTGCCAGTGGGGCGGACAGGGCCCCCTACGAGCAGTACTTC; CDR3aa: CASGADRAPYEQYF
abundance: .; j_gene: TRBJ1-6; v_gene: TRBV30; d_gene: TRBD1; CDR3nt: TGTGCCCAAGGGACAGGCGGTAATTCACCCCTCCACTTT; CDR3aa: CAQGTGGNSPLHF
abundance: .; j_gene: TRBJ1-4; v_gene: TRBV7-8; d_gene: TRBD1; CDR3nt: TGTGCCAGCAGCTTAGTGACAGGGGGGAATGAAAAACTGTTTTTT; CDR3aa: CASSLVTGGNEKLFF
abundance: .; j_gene: TRBJ1-1; v_gene: TRBV5-6; d_gene: .; CDR3nt: TGTGCCAGCAGCTTTGGAGGGTTCACTGAAGCTTTCTTT; CDR3aa: CASSFGGFTEAFF
abundance: .; j_gene: TRBJ1-2; v_gene: TRBV2; d_gene: TRBD1; CDR3nt: TGTGCCAGCACACGGACAGGGGGGGGCTATGGCTACACCTTC; CDR3aa: CASTRTGGGYGYTF
abundance: few; j_gene: TRBJ2-3; v_gene: TRBV7-6; d_gene: TRBD2; CDR3nt: TGTGCCAGCAGCCAGCGGACTAGCGGAAGCACAGATACGCAGTATTTT; CDR3aa: CASSQRTSGSTDTQYF
abundance: .; j_gene: TRBJ1-5; v_gene: TRBV5-1; d_gene: TRBD1; CDR3nt: TGCGCCAGCAGCCCGGGACAGGGGGCGGATCAGCCCCAGCATTTT; CDR3aa: CASSPGQGADQPQHF
abundance: .; j_gene: TRBJ1-1; v_gene: TRBV18; d_gene: .; CDR3nt: TGTGCCAGCTCACCACCGCATGAATCAGGAATTGAAGCTTTCTTT; CDR3aa: CASSPPHESGIEAFF
abundance: .; j_gene: TRBJ1-2; v_gene: TRBV7-9; d_gene: .; CDR3nt: TGTGCCAGCAGCTTAGCAGAGCCTAACTATGGCTACACCTTC; CDR3aa: CASSLAEPNYGYTF
abundance: once; j_gene: TRBJ2-3; v_gene: TRBV14; d_gene: .; CDR3nt: TGTGCCAGCAGCCAGAACTCAGGGGCAGATACGCAGTATTTT; CDR3aa: CASSQNSGADTQYF
abundance: few; j_gene: TRBJ1-5; v_gene: TRBV12-3/TRBV12-4; d_gene: .; CDR3nt: TGTGCCAGCAGTTTCGAGAGCAATCAGCCCCAGCATTTT; CDR3aa: CASSFESNQPQHF
abundance: .; j_gene: TRBJ1-4; v_gene: TRBV4-1; d_gene: .; CDR3nt: TGCGCCAGCAGCCAAGATCAGGCTATAGTTGGTGAAAAACTGTTTTTT; CDR3aa: CASSQDQAIVGEKLFF
abundance: .; j_gene: TRBJ1-2; v_gene: TRBV5-4; d_gene: TRBD1; CDR3nt: TGTGCCAGCAGCCCGGACAGGGGGACCTATGGCTACACCTTC; CDR3aa: CASSPDRGTYGYTF
abundance: once; j_gene: TRBJ2-1; v_gene: TRBV29-1; d_gene: TRBD1; CDR3nt: TGCAGCGTTGGGGGACAGGGTTACAATGAGCAGTTCTTC; CDR3aa: CSVGGQGYNEQFF
abundance: .; j_gene: TRBJ2-5; v_gene: TRBV24-1; d_gene: TRBD1; CDR3nt: TGTGCCACCAGTGATTTGGGGGACAGATACCAAGAGACCCAGTACTTC; CDR3aa: CATSDLGDRYQETQYF
abundance: once; j_gene: TRBJ1-1; v_gene: TRBV27; d_gene: .; CDR3nt: TGTGCCAGCATAGACAGTAGAATAGCTGGGGAAGCTTTCTTT; CDR3aa: CASIDSRIAGEAFF
abundance: .; j_gene: TRBJ2-5; v_gene: TRBV9; d_gene: .; CDR3nt: TGTGCCAGCAGCGTTGGAGGGATGAAAGAGACCCAGTACTTC; CDR3aa: CASSVGGMKETQYF
abundance: .; j_gene: TRBJ2-3; v_gene: TRBV7-9; d_gene: TRBD1; CDR3nt: TGTGCCAGCAGCTTAGGGACAGGGAGTGCAGATACGCAGTATTTT; CDR3aa: CASSLGTGSADTQYF
abundance: .; j_gene: TRBJ2-5; v_gene: TRBV25-1; d_gene: .; CDR3nt: TGTGCCAGCAGTAGAAACAGTCAAGAGACCCAGTACTTC; CDR3aa: CASSRNSQETQYF
abundance: .; j_gene: TRBJ1-2; v_gene: TRBV4-1; d_gene: .; CDR3nt: TGCGCCAGCAGCCTCTCATCGGAGACAGCTTATGGCTACACCTTC; CDR3aa: CASSLSSETAYGYTF
abundance: few; j_gene: TRBJ2-7; v_gene: TRBV10-2; d_gene: .; CDR3nt: TGCGCCAGCAGTGAAAGGAGGGGGCCATGGCAGTACTTC; CDR3aa: CASSERRGPWQYF
abundance: .; j_gene: TRBJ1-2; v_gene: TRBV4-2; d_gene: .; CDR3nt: TGTGCCAGCAGCCAAGATCCGAGAAACGGACAAGATTGGTATGGCTACACCTTC; CDR3aa: CASSQDPRNGQDWYGYTF
abundance: .; j_gene: TRBJ2-1; v_gene: TRBV6-2/TRBV6-3; d_gene: TRBD2; CDR3nt: TGTGCCAGCAGTTACTCGCCTAGCGGGAGGGCCTCGGGAAATGAGCAGTTCTTC; CDR3aa: CASSYSPSGRASGNEQFF
abundance: few; j_gene: TRBJ1-1; v_gene: TRBV5-1; d_gene: TRBD1; CDR3nt: TGCGCCAGCAGCGCTGAAGGACAGGAAGGAACTGAAGCTTTCTTT; CDR3aa: CASSAEGQEGTEAFF
abundance: once; j_gene: TRBJ2-1; v_gene: TRBV27; d_gene: .; CDR3nt: TGTGCCGCGGGTGGCTCCTACAATGAGCAGTTCTTC; CDR3aa: CAAGGSYNEQFF
abundance: .; j_gene: TRBJ2-7; v_gene: TRBV4-1; d_gene: .; CDR3nt: TGCGCCAGCAGCCAAGGGCCCCAAACAGCCCTAAGACCCTACGAGCAGTACTTC; CDR3aa: CASSQGPQTALRPYEQYF
abundance: .; j_gene: TRBJ2-5; v_gene: TRBV7-9; d_gene: .; CDR3nt: TGTGCCAGCACCCGAGAGGCGAAAGAGACCCAGTACTTC; CDR3aa: CASTREAKETQYF
abundance: .; j_gene: TRBJ1-4; v_gene: TRBV5-4; d_gene: .; CDR3nt: TGTGCCAGCAGCTTGGCCCTAGGGGCAACTAATGAAAAACTGTTTTTT; CDR3aa: CASSLALGATNEKLFF
abundance: once; j_gene: TRBJ1-2; v_gene: TRBV28; d_gene: TRBD1; CDR3nt: TGTGCCAGCAGGCAGGGGGCGGGTAGTGGCTACACCTTC; CDR3aa: CASRQGAGSGYTF
abundance: .; j_gene: TRBJ1-6; v_gene: TRBV11-1; d_gene: TRBD1; CDR3nt: TGTGCCAGCAGCGTGGACAGGGAGAATTCACCCCTCCACTTT; CDR3aa: CASSVDRENSPLHF
abundance: .; j_gene: TRBJ1-6; v_gene: TRBV29-1; d_gene: .; CDR3nt: TGCAGCGTTTCAACAGGTCCGTTTTCACCCCTCCACTTT; CDR3aa: CSVSTGPFSPLHF
abundance: once; j_gene: TRBJ1-5; v_gene: TRBV7-9; d_gene: .; CDR3nt: TGTGCCAGCAGTTCCCACTCTGAACCCCAGCATTTT; CDR3aa: CASSSHSEPQHF